This is a list of T cell receptor beta chains from one sample in a study of T cells after yellow fever vaccination. Using its own MiXCR run on the 5' RACE reads, TCRdb lists one record per CDR3 protein. Altogether hundreds of thousands of distinct CDR3 sequences are present, roughly 14% being singletons, with the ten largest covering around 15%. Source: PBMCs, taken on the day of the yellow fever booster vaccination. Receptor source: a man in his thirties or forties who received the YFV17D yellow fever vaccine. Both conserved end residues are part of each CDR3. Fields, in order: V gene, clone size, J gene, D gene, CDR3 protein, CDR3 DNA. A D gene is named only where the DNA matches it firmly. A row's size may be missing; if present it is once, few, many or a size class.

>TRBV3-1|-|TRBJ2-7|TRBD1
CASRLRDRGPYEQYF
TGTGCCAGCAGGCTACGGGACAGGGGGCCCTACGAGCAGTACTTC
>TRBV20-1|-|TRBJ2-5|-
CSARDQGGSAGETQYF
TGCAGTGCTAGAGATCAAGGAGGGAGTGCGGGAGAGACCCAGTACTTC
>TRBV12-3/TRBV12-4|-|TRBJ1-3|-
CASSLNRQTGNTIYF
TGTGCCAGCAGTCTGAACAGACAGACTGGAAACACCATATATTTT
>TRBV12-3/TRBV12-4|few|TRBJ1-2|-
CASSAQGAGDGYTF
TGTGCCAGCAGTGCACAGGGAGCCGGTGATGGCTACACCTTC
>TRBV29-1|few|TRBJ2-2|-
CSVVRGQNTGELFF
TGCAGCGTCGTCAGGGGCCAGAACACCGGGGAGCTGTTTTTT
>TRBV20-1|few|TRBJ2-1|-
CCARVRTGASYNEQFF
TGCTGTGCTAGAGTGCGTACCGGGGCCTCCTACAATGAGCAGTTCTTC
>TRBV20-1|few|TRBJ2-7|TRBD2
CSARHPLSLADEQYF
TGCAGTGCTAGACACCCCTTATCCCTAGCGGACGAGCAGTACTTC
>TRBV12-3/TRBV12-4|few|TRBJ2-7|-
CASSDSIYEQYF
TGTGCCAGCAGCGACAGTATCTACGAGCAGTACTTC
>TRBV4-3|few|TRBJ2-7|-
CASSQDPAGQIYEQYF
TGCGCCAGCAGCCAAGACCCCGCGGGGCAGATTTACGAGCAGTACTTC
>TRBV18|few|TRBJ2-2|-
CASPITGNTGELFF
TGTGCCAGCCCCATAACAGGAAACACCGGGGAGCTGTTTTTT
>TRBV20-1|few|TRBJ2-5|-
CSAPRGPRETQYF
TGCAGTGCTCCCCGGGGCCCTCGCGAGACCCAGTACTTC
>TRBV14|few|TRBJ2-7|-
CASSPRDSLLTYEQYF
TGTGCCAGCAGCCCTCGGGACTCCCTTTTAACCTACGAGCAGTACTTC
>TRBV29-1|-|TRBJ2-1|-
CSVGMSSYNEQFF
TGCAGCGTTGGCATGAGCTCCTACAATGAGCAGTTCTTC
>TRBV7-2|few|TRBJ2-7|-
CASSLVQYHEQYF
TGTGCCAGCAGCTTAGTACAGTACCACGAGCAGTACTTC
>TRBV4-1|-|TRBJ2-6|-
CASSHIGPGANVLTF
TGCGCCAGCAGCCATATAGGTCCCGGGGCCAACGTCCTGACTTTC
>TRBV14|-|TRBJ2-1|-
CASTFGGNEQFF
TGTGCCAGTACTTTCGGTGGCAATGAGCAGTTCTTC
>TRBV12-3/TRBV12-4|-|TRBJ2-7|-
CASKLGQSYEQYF
TGTGCCAGCAAACTCGGACAGAGCTACGAGCAGTACTTC
>TRBV11-2|-|TRBJ1-1|-
CASSLVTGTQQAFF
TGTGCCAGCAGCTTAGTCACCGGGACCCAGCAAGCTTTCTTT
>TRBV11-2|few|TRBJ2-1|-
CASSLTGTSFDEQFF
TGTGCCAGCAGCTTGACGGGCACTAGTTTCGATGAGCAGTTCTTC
>TRBV10-1|-|TRBJ2-1|-
CASSEDRGDEQFF
TGCGCCAGCAGTGAGGACCGAGGGGATGAGCAGTTCTTC
>TRBV4-3|few|TRBJ1-3|-
CASSQDWRPSSGNTIYF
TGCGCCAGCAGCCAAGATTGGCGTCCGAGCTCTGGAAACACCATATATTTT
>TRBV7-2|few|TRBJ2-1|-
CASSFFGTDEFF
TGTGCCAGCAGCTTCTTTGGTACAGACGAGTTCTTC
>TRBV7-3|few|TRBJ2-7|TRBD2
CATSQASGRSNEQYF
TGTGCCACGTCACAGGCTAGCGGGAGGTCTAACGAGCAGTACTTC
>TRBV11-3|-|TRBJ2-7|TRBD1
CASSSKQTGTESEQYF
TGTGCCAGCAGCTCGAAACAGACCGGGACAGAGAGCGAGCAGTACTTC
>TRBV29-1|few|TRBJ2-1|TRBD2
CSVVRWTSGSNNEQFF
TGCAGCGTTGTAAGGTGGACTAGCGGTTCCAACAATGAGCAGTTCTTC
>TRBV20-1|few|TRBJ2-5|TRBD1
CSAKGTGRALQETQYF
TGCAGTGCTAAGGGGACAGGGAGGGCACTCCAAGAGACCCAGTACTTC
>TRBV10-3|-|TRBJ1-2|-
CAISDGRGYGYTF
TGTGCCATCAGTGACGGGAGAGGCTATGGCTACACCTTC
>TRBV20-1|few|TRBJ2-2|TRBD2
CSARDFASGLNTGELFF
TGCAGTGCTAGAGATTTTGCTAGCGGATTAAACACCGGGGAGCTGTTTTTT
>TRBV7-2|many|TRBJ2-7|TRBD1
CASSLGGQVDEQYF
TGTGCCAGCAGCTTAGGGGGACAGGTCGACGAGCAGTACTTC
>TRBV5-5|few|TRBJ2-1|-
CASSLDAVSYNEQFF
TGTGCCAGCAGCTTGGATGCAGTCTCCTACAATGAGCAGTTCTTC
>TRBV19|few|TRBJ1-1|-
CASQGGNTEAFF
TGTGCCAGCCAGGGCGGAAACACTGAAGCTTTCTTT
>TRBV3-1|many|TRBJ1-4|TRBD1
CASSQATGRNEKLFF
TGTGCCAGCAGCCAAGCGACAGGGAGGAATGAAAAACTGTTTTTT
>TRBV12-3/TRBV12-4|-|TRBJ2-5|TRBD1
CASSLGQLLEETQYF
TGTGCCAGCAGTTTGGGACAGTTATTGGAAGAGACCCAGTACTTC
>TRBV2|-|TRBJ1-4|-
CASSEQGDEKLFF
TGTGCCAGCAGTGAACAGGGTGATGAAAAACTGTTTTTT
>TRBV5-1|few|TRBJ2-2|-
CASRPELSEAGELFF
TGCGCCAGCAGACCGGAGTTGTCGGAGGCCGGGGAGCTGTTTTTT
>TRBV5-1|-|TRBJ2-1|TRBD1
CASSWTGPGTGGNEQFF
TGCGCCAGCAGCTGGACGGGACCCGGGACAGGGGGCAATGAGCAGTTCTTC
>TRBV30|-|TRBJ1-1|TRBD1
CAWRTPRTGVVGTEAFF
TGTGCCTGGAGGACCCCCCGGACAGGGGTTGTAGGCACTGAAGCTTTCTTT
>TRBV5-1|few|TRBJ2-7|-
CASNQPPSSEQYF
TGCGCCAGCAACCAACCCCCATCCTCCGAGCAGTACTTC
>TRBV29-1|few|TRBJ2-7|-
CSVEGHDRYEQYF
TGCAGCGTTGAAGGGCATGATAGGTACGAGCAGTACTTC
>TRBV30|-|TRBJ2-6|-
CAWSKEAGANVLTF
TGTGCCTGGAGTAAGGAGGCTGGGGCCAACGTCCTGACTTTC
>TRBV12-3/TRBV12-4|few|TRBJ1-2|TRBD1
CASSFEGQGVGYTF
TGTGCCAGCAGTTTCGAGGGACAGGGCGTGGGCTACACCTTC
>TRBV12-3/TRBV12-4|many|TRBJ2-7|-
CASSYKGYEQYF
TGTGCCAGCAGTTACAAGGGCTACGAGCAGTACTTC
>TRBV6-5|few|TRBJ2-1|-
CASSYGGLLNEQFF
TGTGCCAGCAGTTACGGGGGGTTACTCAATGAGCAGTTCTTC
>TRBV7-2|-|TRBJ1-5|-
CASGGVGDQPQHF
TGTGCCAGTGGGGGGGTGGGAGATCAGCCCCAGCATTTT
>TRBV5-1|-|TRBJ2-1|-
CASSFGGRVREQFF
TGCGCCAGCAGCTTCGGGGGGCGGGTCCGTGAGCAGTTCTTC